One sample yielded the 14 T cell receptor beta chains listed below, sequenced in a study of cytomegalovirus exposure and HLA in healthy donors. A multiplex PCR was run with 60 Vbeta primers and 13 Jbeta primers. The data were produced by immunoSEQ multiplex PCR, yet TCRdb's version contains in-frame clones alone and is incomplete. This table has around 64,000 clones, 65% to 75% appearing once. Source material: PBMCs. The source is a man aged 25 to 40 in good health and CMV-seropositive.

The sample holds one count of this clone. V usage is TRBV10-3 and J usage is TRBJ2-6; no reliable D call. The ends were cut back, 6 bases at V and 3 bases at J, with 15 bases in the middle. The CDR3 consists of 16 residues. Germline CDR1 reads ENHRY; CDR2 reads SYGVKD. The CDR3 is CAISARFLFGANVLTF. The DNA for the CDR3 is TGTGCCATCAGCGCCAGGTTCCTTTTTGGGGCCAACGTCCTGACTTTC.

The rearrangement uses TRBV9 and TRBJ2-3, with a possible D match to TRBD2 (7 bases). The germline V gene has CDR1 SGDLS and CDR2 YYNGEE. The CDR3 has 16 amino acids. Deletions cut 0 bases from V and 2 bases from J, with 13 bases between. The CDR3 region is CASSVARGRATDTQYF. The CDR3 DNA is TGTGCCAGCAGCGTAGCTAGGGGGAGGGCCACAGATACGCAGTATTTT.

The rearrangement joins TRBV5-8 to TRBJ1-1, with 7 bases identical to TRBD1. Germline V gene lookup returns CDR1 SGHTS and CDR2 YDEGEE. Germline trimming cut 0 bases from V and 1 base from J; bases unmatched to any gene: 0. The CDR3 sequence is 14 residues long. CDR3 bases: TGTGCCAGCAGCTTGGGGACAGGGAACACTGAAGCTTTCTTT. Encoded protein: CASSLGTGNTEAFF. The whole variable domain, remainder taken from reference TRBV5-8 and TRBJ1-1, is EAGVTQSPTHLIKTRGQQATLRCSPISGHTSVYWYQQALGLGLQFLLWYDEGEERNRGNFPPRFSGRQFPNYSSELNVNALELEDSALYLCASSLGTGNTEAFFGQGTRLTVV.

This chain joins TRBV5-1 and TRBJ2-3; 7 positions agree with TRBD2. After removal of 0 bases from V and 2 bases from J, the junction contained 9 bases not matched to a gene. The CDR3 runs to 17 residues. From germline, CDR1 is SGHRS and CDR2 YFSETQ. The CDR3 nucleotides are TGCGCCAGCAGCTTGGGGGTGATGGGGGGGGACACAGATACGCAGTATTTT. Translation gives CASSLGVMGGDTDTQYF. Filled out from reference TRBV5-1 and TRBJ2-3, the complete variable domain reads KAGVTQTPRYLIKTRGQQVTLSCSPISGHRSVSWYQQTPGQGLQFLFEYFSETQRNKGNFPGRFSGRQFSNSRSEMNVSTLELGDSALYLCASSLGVMGGDTDTQYFGPGTRLTVL.

This clone was observed once. This chain uses TRBV2 with TRBJ1-5, with 9 bases matching TRBD1. CDR1 SNHLY and CDR2 FYNNEI come from the germline V gene. The CDR3 runs 16 residues. The trim removed 8 bases at V and 6 bases at J, leaving 14 bases unmatched. CDR3: CASSLEGTGGGQPQHF. CDR3 DNA: TGTGCCAGCTCATTAGAGGGCACAGGGGGCGGTCAGCCCCAGCATTTT.

This chain joins TRBV7-3 and TRBJ1-1, with D perhaps TRBD1 (6 bases). The CDR3 spans 15 residues. CDR1 is SGHTA, CDR2 FQGTGA, per germline. The ends were cut back, 3 bases at V and 1 base at J, with 12 bases in the middle. CDR3 protein: CASSLSGAPNTEAFF. The CDR3 nucleotides are TGTGCCAGCAGCTTGTCAGGGGCCCCGAACACTGAAGCTTTCTTT. The entire variable domain, with the rest obtained from reference TRBV7-3 and TRBJ1-1, is as follows: GAGVSQTPSNKVTEKGKYVELRCDPISGHTALYWYRQSLGQGPEFLIYFQGTGAADDSGLPNDRFFAVRPEGSVSTLKIQRTERGDSAVYLCASSLSGAPNTEAFFGQGTRLTVV.

The chain couples TRBV9 to TRBJ2-6, with D uncertain. Between the trimmed V and J ends, which lost 3 bases and 0 bases, there was a span of 4 bases. The CDR3 totals 14 residues. Germline V gene lookup returns CDR1 SGDLS and CDR2 YYNGEE. This CDR3 reads CASSAYSGANVLTF. CDR3 in DNA: TGTGCCAGCAGCGCTTACTCTGGGGCCAACGTCCTGACTTTC.

The rearrangement links TRBV5-1 to TRBJ1-2, with 8 bases aligning to TRBD1. CDR1 is SGHRS, CDR2 YFSETQ, per germline. The V segment lost 4 bases and the J segment 7 bases; nucleotides outside the gene matches: 3. The CDR3 contains 12 residues. CDR3 protein: CASSLRGLGYTF. The CDR3 DNA sequence: TGCGCCAGCAGCCTCAGGGGGCTTGGCTACACCTTC.

V gene TRBV19 combines with J gene TRBJ2-3; 14 nucleotides agree with TRBD2. J gave up 6 bases and V 4 bases, and 3 bases lay outside the gene matches. CDR1 LNHDA and CDR2 SQIVND come from the germline V gene (reference sequence). There are 15 residues in the CDR3. The CDR3 DNA follows: TGTGCCAGTAGTACGCGACTAGCGGGGGGGGATACGCAGTATTTT. Translated: CASSTRLAGGDTQYF.

The CDR3 reads CASRQGGTFSPLHF. Here the CDR3 DNA reads TGTGCCAGTAGGCAGGGAGGTACTTTTTCACCCCTCCACTTT. V gene TRBV6-5 combines with J gene TRBJ1-6; possible D gene TRBD1, 5 bases. The CDR3 runs 14 residues. Germline V CDR1 and CDR2: MNHEY, SVGAGI. Deletions cut 9 bases from V and 9 bases from J, with 18 bases between.

The rearrangement links TRBV4-3 to TRBJ1-3; D gene ambiguous. Germline CDR1 reads LGHNA; CDR2 reads YSLEER. CDR3 length equals 18 residues. With 0 bases removed from V and 0 bases from J, the gap between germline ends came to 15 bases. The CDR3 here is CASSQETRPMSSGNTIYF. The CDR3 DNA sequence: TGCGCCAGCAGCCAAGAGACGAGGCCTATGAGCTCTGGAAACACCATATATTTT.

This chain connects TRBV14 to TRBJ1-3; no reliable D call. Germline V gene lookup returns CDR1 SGHDN and CDR2 FVKESK. This CDR3 comprises 13 residues. V lost 1 base and J 4 bases, leaving 5 bases between the germline ends. The CDR3, as DNA: TGTGCCAGCAGCCAAGTTGTAGGAAACACCATATATTTT. Its translation is CASSQVVGNTIYF.

This clone was detected once. The chain uses TRBV19 and TRBJ1-1; D gene uncertain. The CDR3 runs to 13 residues. Per the germline V gene, CDR1 is LNHDA and CDR2 is SQIVND (reference sequence). Trimming took 3 bases from V and 4 from J, leaving 9 bases between them. CDR3 in DNA: TGTGCCAGTAGTATTATGCGAGCCACTGAAGCTTTCTTT. It yields the protein CASSIMRATEAFF.

V is TRBV28 and J is TRBJ1-2; D unresolved. The CDR3 covers 10 residues. Trimming stripped 8 bases from V and 5 bases from J, with 6 bases between. Per germline, CDR1 MDHEN and CDR2 SYDVKM. The CDR3 loop reads CASGLYGYTF. CDR3 sequence (DNA): TGTGCCAGCGGGCTATATGGCTACACCTTC.